This TCR beta chain was retrieved from a study of cytomegalovirus exposure and HLA in healthy donors. As for the study in general: The same platform was used for the 130 or so validation repertoires as for the approximately 730 first-cohort repertoires, as reported in a later analysis.

Produced via immunoSEQ multiplex PCR; TCRdb's table is partial and in-frame only. The sample carries tens of thousands of clones, approximately 97% recorded once. The CDR3 is made up of 17 amino acids. Germline CDR1 reads SGHNT; CDR2 reads YENEEA. Trimming removed 5 bases from V and 1 base from J, with 21 bases in between. From the 120-subject validation cohort, which was separate from the roughly 670-subject first cohort, the donors were drawn. Input material: PBMCs. The TCR comes from a young man in good health and CMV-seronegative. This chain connects TRBV11-3 to TRBJ2-7; perhaps TRBD1 as D (6 bases). Here the CDR3 DNA reads TGTGCCAGCAGCCCCACCCGGCAGGGGTACCCTTCCTACGAGCAGTACTTC. This sequence encodes CASSPTRQGYPSYEQYF.